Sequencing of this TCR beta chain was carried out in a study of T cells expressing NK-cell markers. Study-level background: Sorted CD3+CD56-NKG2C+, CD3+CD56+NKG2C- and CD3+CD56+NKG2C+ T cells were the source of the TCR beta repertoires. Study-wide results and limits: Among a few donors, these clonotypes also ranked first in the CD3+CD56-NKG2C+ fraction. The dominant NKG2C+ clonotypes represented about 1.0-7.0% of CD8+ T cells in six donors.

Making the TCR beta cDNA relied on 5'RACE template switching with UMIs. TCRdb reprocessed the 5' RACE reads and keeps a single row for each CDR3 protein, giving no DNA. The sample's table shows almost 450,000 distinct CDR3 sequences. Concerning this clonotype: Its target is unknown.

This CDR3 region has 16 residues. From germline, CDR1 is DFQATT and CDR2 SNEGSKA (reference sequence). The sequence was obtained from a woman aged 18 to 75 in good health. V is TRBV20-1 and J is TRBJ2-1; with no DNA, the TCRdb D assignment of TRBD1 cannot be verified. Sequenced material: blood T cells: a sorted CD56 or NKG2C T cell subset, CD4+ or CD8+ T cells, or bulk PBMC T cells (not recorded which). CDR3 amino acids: CSASARGDRPYNEQFF.